The present T cell receptor (beta chain) was sequenced within a study of blood T cells in healthy people across ages. Study outcomes and limitations: It was not known whether donors were CMV positive (a possible confounder of expanded clonotype changes).

This clonotype turned up a few times. Its antigen is undetermined. It was with a sample-barcoded 5' primer and a J-beta primer mix that a second PCR of roughly 7 to 12 cycles was run. A single record per CDR3 protein comes from TCRdb applying MiXCR to the 5' RACE reads. The sample includes about 290,000 distinct CDR3 sequences, roughly 26% of them seen just once. V lost 4 bases to trimming and J lost 8 bases; unmatched junction nucleotides: 8. The CDR3 is 15 residues long. CDR1 MDHEN and CDR2 SYDVKM come from the germline V gene. This TCR was sampled from a woman in her 70s in good health. The source material was blood. The chain combines TRBV28 with TRBJ2-2, with 9 bases identical to TRBD2. CDR3 amino acids: CASSSTSGRGGELFF. The DNA of the CDR3 is TGTGCCAGCAGTTCGACTAGCGGAAGGGGAGGGGAGCTGTTTTTT.